The entry below gives a single T cell receptor (beta chain) sequence along with its context. What it recognizes is unknown. Authors' methods: Sample TCR totals centred on a median of approximately 96,000, ranging about 20,000 to 690,600. TCRdb re-called the RACE reads through MiXCR, storing one row per CDR3 protein. In this record, the V and J calls reflect TCRdb's handling and not the investigators' own analysis. The table has 300,000 to 350,000 distinct CDR3 sequences, around 7% seen once; the top ten hold about 8%. The data are from a study of human T cells and chemical hapten exposure. Study-level findings and limits: Counts of expanded TCRs at PT1 were positively correlated with patch test score.

This CDR3 is 13 amino acids long. With 11 bases removed from V and 4 bases from J, the gap between germline ends came to 15 bases. CDR1 is MNHEY, CDR2 SVGAGI, per germline. The time point was: patch test 1, 2 weeks after DPC sensitization. Treatment meaning: therapeutic diphenylcyclopropenone sensitization with weekly scalp DPC. The sequence was obtained from a woman aged 18 to 35 with alopecia areata. Some clones in this sample may be carry-over from other donors' samples. The V gene is TRBV6-5, the J gene TRBJ1-5; no reliable D call. The sample here was whole blood, taken in connection with sensitization to the hapten diphenylcyclopropenone (DPC). CDR3: CAASSAKNQPQHF. In DNA, the CDR3 is TGTGCCGCCAGCTCGGCTAAGAATCAGCCCCAGCATTTT.